This note documents a single T cell receptor beta chain sequence. This clonotype was observed a few times. Its antigen specificity is not known. Per-base qualities were not stored, and no clone one base away is much larger. The data belong to a study of blood T cells in healthy people across ages (dated by TCRdb to 2015 to 2017). General notes on the study: In model experiments, template switching captured roughly one uniquely barcoded TCR beta cDNA molecule for every two T cells. Donors were grouped into four age groups: young (average approximately 16 years), middle-aged (roughly 38), aged (roughly 67) and long-lived (about 89). The study measured age-related changes in TCR beta repertoire diversity using deep sequencing normalized with unique cDNA molecular identifiers. Using the same blood draw, the study looked at two additional independent replicas of 1 million unique cDNA reads for two donors, one aged 18 to 30 and the other aged 80 or older.

Library creation used 5' RACE. Data came from an Illumina HiSeq 2500. A second PCR of about 6 to 11 cycles was run with a J-beta primer mix and a sample-barcoded 5' primer. A unique molecular identifier was introduced onto each TCR beta cDNA molecule by a template-switch 5' adaptor carrying 12 random nucleotides. At least 2.5 million CDR3-containing paired-end reads were obtained from each sample. All of the RNA was converted into first-strand cDNA using the Mint cDNA synthesis kit, with a TRBC-specific oligonucleotide serving as the primer. Following uracil-DNA glycosylase treatment, a first 18-cycle PCR with universal primers M1SS and BC2_uni_R was performed on all cDNA. The published analysis was carried out like this. Normalization of each sample was performed by random selection of 1 million high-quality reads, each carrying a distinct molecular identifier. Reads with shared molecular identifiers were discarded instead of being binned into consensus sequences. MiTCR, with a Q25 quality threshold and the strictest error-elimination algorithm, was used for CDR3 identification, clonotype clustering and error correction. A nonparametric unseen species model with Euler transformation was used to estimate lower-bound total TCR beta diversity. The raw public reads went through TCRdb reprocessing: fastp at Q25, MiXCR clone calling, in-frame beta chains kept. Merged by CDR3 protein, the rows form single entries marked with the most common genes and DNA. Clone size and V and J calls follow TCRdb, not the original study. The sample has over 450,000 distinct CDR3 sequences on record, 24% of them singletons. The top ten clonotypes cover roughly 9% of the sample.

Systemically healthy Caucasian individuals from Russia, 39 in total and aged roughly 6 to 100 years, were included as donors. Roughly 9.5 milliliters of peripheral blood were drawn from each donor into EDTA-treated Vacutainer tubes. Ficoll-Paque density-gradient centrifugation was used to isolate PBMCs, with at least 6.5 million per sample. Trizol reagent was used to extract total RNA from the PBMCs, yielding at least 5 micrograms per sample. For every donor, flow cytometry on a PBMC aliquot measured the percentage of naive CD45RAhigh/CD27high T cells. Paper-wide results and their limitations: As age increased, observed TCR beta diversity per million T cells dropped in a roughly linear way, and a significant reduction was already evident by age 40. Donor CMV infection status was unknown, potentially confounding age-related changes in expanded clonotypes. Compared with the aged group, the long-lived group had more naive CD4+ T cells, fewer expanded clones and increased TCR diversity, a pattern suggesting age selection. The percentage of naive T cells measured by flow cytometry correlated strongly with observed TCR beta diversity. Estimates of total diversity based on one million sequenced T cells were regarded as lower bounds and as underestimates. Conclusive comparison of naive and antigen-experienced compartments was prevented by the profiling of bulk unsorted PBMCs.

The CDR3 runs 15 residues from the cysteine to the phenylalanine. The sequence is cut down to CDR3 DNA, 45 bases in frame from base 1. V is cut by 7 bases and J by 0 bases, and the space between the germline ends is 13 bases. Based on the germline V gene (reference sequence), the CDR1 and CDR2 sequences are MNHNY and SVGAGI. These records were also assigned to another study, of T cells of mothers and their children. From the second report: Nine systemically healthy Caucasian individuals served as donors, namely three mothers together with their six children. cDNA synthesis used all of the extracted RNA, with around 1.5 ug of RNA in each 15 ul reaction. Sample barcodes and 2-4 random nucleotides were added via the M1S primer in the second PCR. Over 8 million TCR beta CDR3 reads came from each mother, compared with about 3 million reads from each child. Thymic selection shapes the output of TCR recombination in a similar way in related and unrelated pairs, and inherited differences have a minor effect. Normalized repertoire overlap was always found to be slightly, but never significantly, higher in related mother-child pairs than in unrelated mother-child pairs. No persistent microchimeric T cell clones were detected, at a sensitivity of 90 to 100 clones per million clonotypes. To look for features that set related mother-child pairs apart from unrelated individuals, the researchers ran deep NGS to compare the TCR beta repertoires of mothers and children. The mean age was about 38 +/- 4 years for the mothers and about 10 +/- 4 years for the children. Libraries were sequenced on Illumina HiSeq 2000 with 100+100 nt paired-end reads after adapter ligation with NEBNext reagents. To prevent cross-contamination, the mother and child libraries were prepared one month apart and sequenced in separate runs. Between roughly 450,000 and 2,000,000 distinct TCR beta clonotypes were identified per donor. Naive TCR beta clonotypes were estimated from low-frequency clonotypes matched to each donor's FACS-determined naive share, without sorting.

The sample consisted of blood. This TCR derives from a boy aged 5-17 years in good health. The chain is encoded by TRBV6-6 joined to TRBJ1-3; no D gene is confidently identified. The CDR3 is CASTYGDLSGNTIYF. The bases read TGTGCCAGCACCTACGGGGATCTCTCTGGAAACACCATATATTTT.